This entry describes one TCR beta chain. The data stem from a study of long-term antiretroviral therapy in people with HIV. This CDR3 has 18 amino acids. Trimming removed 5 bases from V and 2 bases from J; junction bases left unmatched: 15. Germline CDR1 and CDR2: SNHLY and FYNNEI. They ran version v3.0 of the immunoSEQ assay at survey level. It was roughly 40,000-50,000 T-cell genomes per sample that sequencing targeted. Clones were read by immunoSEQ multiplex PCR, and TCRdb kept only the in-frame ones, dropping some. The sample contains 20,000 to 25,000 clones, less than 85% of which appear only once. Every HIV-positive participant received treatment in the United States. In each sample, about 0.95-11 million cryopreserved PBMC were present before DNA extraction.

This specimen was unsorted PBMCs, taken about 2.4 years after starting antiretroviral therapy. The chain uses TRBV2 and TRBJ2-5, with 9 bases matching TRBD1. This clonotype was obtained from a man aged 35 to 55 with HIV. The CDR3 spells CASSFPRSGTGYQETQYF. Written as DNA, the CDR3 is TGTGCCAGCAGTTTCCCTCGTTCCGGGACAGGGTATCAAGAGACCCAGTACTTC. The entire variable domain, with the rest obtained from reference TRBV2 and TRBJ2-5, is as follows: EPEVTQTPSHQVTQMGQEVILRCVPISNHLYFYWYRQILGQKVEFLVSFYNNEISEKSEIFDDQFSVERPDGSNFTLKIRSTKLEDSAMYFCASSFPRSGTGYQETQYFGPGTRLLVL.